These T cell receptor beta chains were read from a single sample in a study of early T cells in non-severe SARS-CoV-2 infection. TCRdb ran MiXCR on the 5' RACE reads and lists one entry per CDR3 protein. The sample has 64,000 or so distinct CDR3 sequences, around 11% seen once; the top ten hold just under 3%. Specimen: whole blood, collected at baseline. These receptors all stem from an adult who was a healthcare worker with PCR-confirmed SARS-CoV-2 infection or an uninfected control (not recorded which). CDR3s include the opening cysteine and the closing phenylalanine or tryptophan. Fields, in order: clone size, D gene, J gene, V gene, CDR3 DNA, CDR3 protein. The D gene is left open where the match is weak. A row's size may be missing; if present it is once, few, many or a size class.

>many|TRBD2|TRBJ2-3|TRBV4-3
TGCGCCAGCAGCCAAGAAGGGACTAGCGGGGGCCACCATACGCAGTATTTT
CASSQEGTSGGHHTQYF
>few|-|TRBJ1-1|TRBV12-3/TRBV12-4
TGTGCCAGCAGTTCACCACTGGGGAGAGCTTTCTTT
CASSSPLGRAFF
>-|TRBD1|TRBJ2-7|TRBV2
TGTGCCAGCAGCCGGGACAGGGCCTACGAGCAGTACTTC
CASSRDRAYEQYF
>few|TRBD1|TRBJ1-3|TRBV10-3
TGTGCCATCAGTGAGTCGATTACAGGGGCTGGAAACACCATATATTTT
CAISESITGAGNTIYF
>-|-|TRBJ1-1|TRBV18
TGTGCCAGCTCACCGACAGCCAATAACCTGAACACTGAAGCTTTCTTT
CASSPTANNLNTEAFF
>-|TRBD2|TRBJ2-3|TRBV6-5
TGTGCCAGCGCGCTGACTAGCCCAAGAACAGATACGCAGTATTTT
CASALTSPRTDTQYF
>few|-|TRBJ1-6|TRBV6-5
TGTGCCAGCGGCGGCGGGAATTCACCCCTCCACTTT
CASGGGNSPLHF
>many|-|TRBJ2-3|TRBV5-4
TGTGCCAGCAGCCTGGACCCCACAGATACGCAGTATTTT
CASSLDPTDTQYF
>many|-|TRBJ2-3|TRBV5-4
TGTGCCAGCAGTGCGAGTACCACCCTCACCACAGATACGCAGTATTTT
CASSASTTLTTDTQYF
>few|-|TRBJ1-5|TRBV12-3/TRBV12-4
TGTGCCAGCAGTTTAGTTGCGGGGGGGCGGCAGCCCCAGCATTTT
CASSLVAGGRQPQHF
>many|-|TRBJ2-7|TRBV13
TGTGCCAGCAGCCTAGGGCAAGACGAGCAGTACTTC
CASSLGQDEQYF
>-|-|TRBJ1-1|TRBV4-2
TGTGCCAGCAGCCAAGTTCGGGGGGGGGTGCCGAACACTGAAGCTTTCTTT
CASSQVRGGVPNTEAFF
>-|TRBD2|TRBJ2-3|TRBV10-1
TGCGCCAGCAGTCGGACTAGCGGCACAGATACGCAGTATTTT
CASSRTSGTDTQYF
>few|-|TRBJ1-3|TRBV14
TGTGCCAGCAGCCAAGTTGCCCGCATTAACACCATATATTTT
CASSQVARINTIYF
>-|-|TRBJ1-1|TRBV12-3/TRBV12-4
TGTGCCAGCAGTTTCGGGGGGGCAGGCACTGAAGCTTTCTTT
CASSFGGAGTEAFF
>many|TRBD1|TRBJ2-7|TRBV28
TGTGCCAGCAGTATAGGGGACAGTGTGGTCGAGCAGTACTTC
CASSIGDSVVEQYF
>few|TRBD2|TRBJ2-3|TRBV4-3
TGCGCCAGCAGCTCTAGCGGGGGGGCCAGAGATACGCAGTATTTT
CASSSSGGARDTQYF
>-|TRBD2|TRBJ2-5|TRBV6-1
TGTGCCAGCAGTGAAATAGGCGGGGGGCCTCAAGAGACCCAGTACTTC
CASSEIGGGPQETQYF
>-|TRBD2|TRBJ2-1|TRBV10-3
TGTGCCATCAGTGGAGCGGGGGGCTACGGAGGTGAGCAGTTCTTC
CAISGAGGYGGEQFF
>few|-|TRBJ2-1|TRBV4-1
TGCGCCAGCAGCCAAGCCGGGGGCGAATACAATGAGCAGTTCTTC
CASSQAGGEYNEQFF
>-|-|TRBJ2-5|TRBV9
TGTGCCAGCTCCGAAGGGGCGAGGGAGACCCAGTACTTC
CASSEGARETQYF
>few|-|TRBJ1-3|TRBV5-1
TGCGCCAGCAGCTCGGATTCGTTCGGAAACACCATATATTTT
CASSSDSFGNTIYF
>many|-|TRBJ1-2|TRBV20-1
TGCAGTGCTTCCCGGCGGGTCAAGCCTCCGATCGGCTACACCTTC
CSASRRVKPPIGYTF
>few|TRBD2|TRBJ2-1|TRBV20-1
TGCAGTGCTGAGGGTACTAGCGGGGGGCAAAGCTCCTACAATGAGCAGTTCTTC
CSAEGTSGGQSSYNEQFF
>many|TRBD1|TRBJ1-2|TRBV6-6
TGTGCCAGCAGTTACTTGGGACAGGGTTTCTCCTTC
CASSYLGQGFSF
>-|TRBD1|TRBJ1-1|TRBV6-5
TGTGCCAGCAGCCACAGGGGGATGAACACTGAAGCTTTCTTT
CASSHRGMNTEAFF
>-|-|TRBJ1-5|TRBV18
TGTGCCAGCTCACCACTGTACGGCCGGAATCAGCCCCAGCATTTT
CASSPLYGRNQPQHF
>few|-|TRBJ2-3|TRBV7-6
TGTGCCAGCAGCGGGGGCCTTTGGGATACGCAGTATTTT
CASSGGLWDTQYF
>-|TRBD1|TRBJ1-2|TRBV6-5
TGTGCCAGCAGTTTAGGGGCAGGGGGGAATGGCTACACCTTC
CASSLGAGGNGYTF
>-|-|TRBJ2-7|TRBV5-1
TGCGCCAGCAGCTTGGCGACGGCACCTTCCTACGAGCAGTACTTC
CASSLATAPSYEQYF
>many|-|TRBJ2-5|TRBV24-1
TGTGCCACCAGTGATTCCCTTTACCAGACCCAGTACTTC
CATSDSLYQTQYF
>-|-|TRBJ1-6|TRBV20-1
TGCAGTGCTAGAAGACAGAGATATAATTCACCCCTCCACTTT
CSARRQRYNSPLHF
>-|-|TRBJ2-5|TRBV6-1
TGTGCCAGCAGTGCTATGGCTAGGGAGACCCAGTACTTC
CASSAMARETQYF
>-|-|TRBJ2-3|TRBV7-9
TGTGCCAGCAGCCCGGGATCGCGGGGGCAAATGAATACGCAGTATTTT
CASSPGSRGQMNTQYF
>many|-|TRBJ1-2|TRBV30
TGTGCCTGGGGACAGCGATCTTACCCCCTCTATGGCTACACCTTC
CAWGQRSYPLYGYTF
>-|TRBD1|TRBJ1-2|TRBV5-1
TGCGCCAGCAGCTGGGGACAGACCTATGGCTACACCTTC
CASSWGQTYGYTF
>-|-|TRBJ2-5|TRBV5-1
TGCGCCAGCAGCTATCTCGAAGTGGAGACCCAGTACTTC
CASSYLEVETQYF
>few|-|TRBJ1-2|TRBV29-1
TGCAGCGCTGAGGACGGTTACTATGGCTACACCTTC
CSAEDGYYGYTF
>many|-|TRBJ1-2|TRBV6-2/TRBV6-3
TGTGCCAGCAGTTACTCGATACGCGGATTTTATGGCTACACCTTC
CASSYSIRGFYGYTF
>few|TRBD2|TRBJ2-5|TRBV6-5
TGTGCCAGCAGCCCCGGAAGGGGAGCGGGGGCCCAAGAGACCCAGTACTTC
CASSPGRGAGAQETQYF
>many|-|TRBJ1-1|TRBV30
TGTGCCTGGAGTGTATGGGGGTCCATGAACACTGAAGCTTTCTTT
CAWSVWGSMNTEAFF
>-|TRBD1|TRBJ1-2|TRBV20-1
TGCAGTGCTAGGGGGACAGGGGGCTTATTTGGCTACACCTTC
CSARGTGGLFGYTF
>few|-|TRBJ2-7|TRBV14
TGTGCCAGCAGCCAAGATCAGCAGTACGAGCAGTACTTC
CASSQDQQYEQYF
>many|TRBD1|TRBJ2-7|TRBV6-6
TGTGCCAGCAGTTCCCGACAGGGGTGGCCATACGAGCAGTACTTC
CASSSRQGWPYEQYF
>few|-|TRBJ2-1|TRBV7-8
TGTGCCAGCAGCTTTAACCCTCTCGCGAGGGGACTTTCCTACAATGAGCAGTTCTTC
CASSFNPLARGLSYNEQFF
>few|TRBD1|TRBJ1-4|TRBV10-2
TGCGCCAGCAGTGAGTCGGGACAGTCTAATGAAAAACTGTTTTTT
CASSESGQSNEKLFF
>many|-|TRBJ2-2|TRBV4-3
TGCGCCAGCAGCCAAGAGCTAACCGGGGAGCTGTTTTTT
CASSQELTGELFF
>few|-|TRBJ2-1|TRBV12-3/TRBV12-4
TGTGCCAGCAGCCAACCCCCAGGGCCCAGCTCCTACAATGAGCAGTTCTTC
CASSQPPGPSSYNEQFF
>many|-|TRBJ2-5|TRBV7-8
TGTGCCAGCAGCTTAGTTCGAAATACTCAAGAGACCCAGTACTTC
CASSLVRNTQETQYF
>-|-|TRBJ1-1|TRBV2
TGTGCCAGCCGAACGGGGGCCACTGAAGCTTTCTTT
CASRTGATEAFF
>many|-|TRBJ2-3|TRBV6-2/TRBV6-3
TGTGCCAGCACCAAAGGGGAGCATACGCAGTATTTT
CASTKGEHTQYF
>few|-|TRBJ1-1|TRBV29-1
TGCAGCGTGTCAGAGGCCAACACTGAAGCTTTCTTT
CSVSEANTEAFF
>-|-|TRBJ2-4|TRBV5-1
TGCGCCAGCAGAGGTGAAACCTGGGGAGCCAAAAACATTCAGTACTTC
CASRGETWGAKNIQYF
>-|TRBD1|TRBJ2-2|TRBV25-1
TGTGCCAGCAGTGCATGGGGCAGGGGGCTTCTCACCGGGGAGCTGTTTTTT
CASSAWGRGLLTGELFF